Following are 29 T cell receptor beta chains from one sample sequenced in a study of shared clonotypes between healthy human individuals. Sequenced by immunoSEQ multiplex PCR; TCRdb stores in-frame clones only, minus some. Found here are around 510,000 clones, around 76% of them singletons; the top ten hold approximately 12%. The material sequenced was PBMCs. These receptors all come from a woman in her thirties or forties in good health. Some clones in this sample may be carry-over from other donors' samples.

V and J are TRBV28 and TRBJ1-6, with 7 bases lining up with TRBD1. Germline V CDR1 and CDR2: MDHEN, SYDVKM. Trimming cost V 5 bases and J 4 bases; bases outside gene matches: 5. CDR3 length: 15 amino acids. The CDR3 here is CASSLSTGYNSPLHF. CDR3 coding DNA: TGTGCCAGCAGTCTATCGACAGGGTATAATTCACCCCTCCACTTT.

Of note for this clone: This may be a read error, as it is one base from a much larger clone. The V gene is TRBV7-9, the J gene TRBJ1-1; D is uncertain. The germline V gene encodes CDR1 SEHNR and CDR2 FQNEAQ (reference sequence). This CDR3 is 13 amino acids long. V was trimmed by 3 bases and J by 1 base, leaving 6 bases between them. In nucleotides, the CDR3 is TGTGCCAGCAGCTTGGAGGGGAACACTGAAGCTTTCTTT. This gives the protein CASSLEGNTEAFF.

The chain combines TRBV11-2 with TRBJ2-7, with unresolved D. The germline V and J ends were trimmed by 5 bases and 5 bases, with 13 bases remaining between them. The CDR3 consists of 13 residues. Germline values: CDR1 SGHAT, CDR2 FQNNGV. The CDR3 is CASSPRRQNEQYF. The CDR3 DNA follows: TGTGCCAGCAGCCCTCGTAGGCAGAACGAGCAGTACTTC.

This clone appeared many times. The chain combines TRBV20-1 with TRBJ2-7; a weak D match, TRBD2 (6 bases). Trimming cost V 7 bases and J 12 bases, with 13 bases left between them. Germline V CDR1 and CDR2: DFQATT, SNEGSKA (reference sequence). The CDR3 length is 9 residues. The CDR3: CSVPGLPYF. As DNA, the CDR3 is TGCAGTGTACCGGGACTCCCGTACTTC.

The V gene is TRBV5-5, the J gene TRBJ1-1; unclear D gene. The germline V gene encodes CDR1 SGHKS and CDR2 YYEKEE (reference sequence). V gave up 0 bases and J gave up 1 base, with 4 bases separating them. CDR3 length equals 13 residues. The CDR3 coding sequence is TGTGCCAGCAGCTTGGACTCGAACACTGAAGCTTTCTTT. It is translated as CASSLDSNTEAFF.

This rearrangement joins TRBV19 to TRBJ1-4; tentative D call: TRBD1 (6 bases). The V end was cut by 2 bases, the J end by 8 bases, with 15 bases between. The CDR3 length is 15 residues. CDR1 and CDR2 from the germline V gene are LNHDA and SQIVND (reference sequence). Here the CDR3 reads CASSIKVRGTEKLFF. The CDR3, as DNA: TGTGCCAGTAGTATAAAGGTCAGGGGAACGGAAAAACTGTTTTTT. Complete variable domain (other parts from reference TRBV19 and TRBJ1-4): DGGITQSPKYLFRKEGQNVTLSCEQNLNHDAMYWYRQDPGQGLRLIYYSQIVNDFQKGDIAEGYSVSREKKESFPLTVTSAQKNPTAFYLCASSIKVRGTEKLFFGSGTQLSVL.

The CDR3 region has the DNA TGTGCCAGCAGCCAAGAATTGGGACTAGCGGGAGAGAATGAGCAGTTCTTC. It translates to CASSQELGLAGENEQFF. The V call is TRBV4-2, the J call TRBJ2-1; 14 bases align to TRBD2. This CDR3 is 17 amino acids long. Germline CDR1 LGHNA, CDR2 YNFKEQ. V shed 0 bases, J shed 7 bases, and the junction held 5 bases outside the gene matches.

As for this clone: One base separates it from a far larger clone, so it is likely a read error. The same CDR3 also results from other DNA sequences found in this sample. The J gene is TRBJ2-7, the V gene TRBV6-6; 7 bases are shared with TRBD1. This CDR3 is built from 15 residues. Germline CDR1 MNHNY, CDR2 SVGAGI (reference sequence). V gave up 5 bases and J gave up 1 base; unmatched junction bases: 8. Here the CDR3 reads CASSTYRGGSYEQYF. Here the CDR3 DNA reads TGTGCCAGCAGTACATACAGGGGTGGGTCCTACGAGCAGTACTTC.

The chain links TRBV18 to TRBJ2-3; D is unresolved. Germline V CDR1 and CDR2: KGHSH, LQKENI. The CDR3 spans 14 residues. V was shortened by 3 bases and J by 0 bases, with 7 bases between the two germline ends. The CDR3: CASSPMPSTDTQYF. CDR3 nucleotide sequence: TGTGCCAGCTCACCGATGCCGAGCACAGATACGCAGTATTTT.

In DNA, the CDR3 is TGTGCCAGCAGTGAAGTCAGCCTTGGAGGTGGCTACACCTTC. This sequence encodes CASSEVSLGGGYTF. This chain joins TRBV6-1 and TRBJ1-2; D is undetermined. Trimming stripped 1 base from V and 7 bases from J, with 13 bases between. Germline values: CDR1 MNHNS, CDR2 SASEGT. This CDR3 region has 14 residues.

This chain joins TRBV5-1 and TRBJ2-3, with 7 positions matching TRBD2. From germline, CDR1 is SGHRS and CDR2 YFSETQ. This CDR3 has 16 residues. J was trimmed by 2 bases and V by 0 bases; bases with no gene match: 6. The CDR3 sequence: CASSLEASGYTDTQYF. Written as DNA, the CDR3 is TGCGCCAGCAGCTTGGAGGCTAGCGGATACACAGATACGCAGTATTTT.

The chain joins TRBV30 to TRBJ2-1; TRBD2 is a possible D gene (6 bases). CDR1 and CDR2 (germline): GTSNPN, SVGIG (reference sequence). The CDR3 is made up of 15 amino acids. Between the trimmed V and J ends, which lost 0 bases and 5 bases, there was a span of 14 bases. The CDR3 here is CAWSVSWEDNNEQFF. DNA of the CDR3: TGTGCCTGGAGTGTGTCGTGGGAGGACAACAATGAGCAGTTCTTC.

The chain employs TRBV5-1 and TRBJ2-6; D unclear. Germline V gene data show CDR1 as SGHRS and CDR2 as YFSETQ. CDR3 length: 15 residues. With 5 bases removed from V and 0 bases from J, the gap between germline ends came to 9 bases. CDR3 sequence: CASRVSFSGANVLTF. The CDR3 DNA is TGCGCCAGCAGGGTCAGCTTCTCTGGGGCCAACGTCCTGACTTTC.

The chain combines TRBV28 with TRBJ2-7, with D possibly called TRBD1 or TRBD2 (5 bases each). The CDR3 sequence is 14 residues long. Germline V gene lookup returns CDR1 MDHEN and CDR2 SYDVKM. V lost 6 bases and J lost 0, with 12 bases in between. The chain's CDR3 is CASRYQGVSYEQYF. CDR3 nucleotide sequence: TGTGCCAGCAGATACCAGGGAGTCTCCTACGAGCAGTACTTC.

This clone was counted once. The genes are TRBV4-2 and TRBJ2-7, with a weak D call TRBD2 (6 bases). CDR1 is LGHNA and CDR2 is YNFKEQ in the germline V gene. The CDR3 extends over 16 amino acids. With 0 bases removed from V and 5 bases from J, the gap between germline ends came to 17 bases. The CDR3 nucleotides are TGTGCCAGCAGCCAAGAGGCCCGGGGGATTATCGACGAGCAGTACTTC. The encoded protein is CASSQEARGIIDEQYF.

This chain uses TRBV18 with TRBJ2-7, with D possibly being TRBD1 (6 bases). The CDR3 spans 15 residues. Germline V gene data show CDR1 as KGHSH and CDR2 as LQKENI. Trimming left V 3 bases short and J 6 bases short, with 18 bases between. The CDR3 DNA follows: TGTGCCAGCTCACCCATGGGGGCCCGTCGGGGCGAGCAGTACTTC. Protein: CASSPMGARRGEQYF.

The rearrangement joins TRBV19 to TRBJ2-3, with 7 bases matching TRBD1. After removal of 8 bases from V and 4 bases from J, the junction contained 12 bases not matched to a gene. The length of the CDR3 is 15 residues. The germline V gene encodes CDR1 LNHDA and CDR2 SQIVND (reference sequence). DNA of the CDR3: TGTGCCAGTTCTAACCTGACAGGGTTAGCAGATACGCAGTATTTT. This encodes CASSNLTGLADTQYF.

The chain carries TRBV28 and TRBJ2-4; TRBD2 agrees at 10 bases. The CDR3 sequence is 14 residues long. From germline, CDR1 is MDHEN and CDR2 SYDVKM. The junction had 5 bases not matched to a gene; V was cut back by 5 bases and J by 7 bases. This CDR3 reads CASSDPGLANIQYF. The CDR3 coding sequence is TGTGCCAGCAGTGACCCGGGACTAGCGAACATTCAGTACTTC.

The rearrangement uses TRBV7-3 and TRBJ1-5, with D possibly being TRBD1 (5 bases). CDR1 is SGHTA and CDR2 is FQGTGA in the germline V gene. The CDR3 totals 18 residues. Trimming removed 2 bases from V and 2 bases from J, with 19 bases in between. The CDR3 region is CASSLGPPPGGGNQPQHF. The CDR3 DNA is TGTGCCAGCAGCTTAGGGCCCCCACCGGGGGGAGGCAATCAGCCCCAGCATTTT.

The gene calls are TRBV19 and TRBJ2-5; D is perhaps TRBD1 or TRBD2 (5 bases each). Trimming pared 1 base from V and 0 bases from J, leaving 9 bases between. The CDR3 consists of 15 residues. Germline CDR1 is LNHDA and CDR2 is SQIVND (reference sequence). The CDR3 reads CASSIGGRNQETQYF. CDR3 in DNA: TGTGCCAGTAGTATAGGGGGACGGAACCAAGAGACCCAGTACTTC.

The table lists this clone with a few counts. The V and J genes are TRBV7-9 and TRBJ2-1; unclear D gene. V shed 0 bases and J shed 7 bases, with 10 bases lying between them. The CDR3 totals 14 residues. From germline, CDR1 is SEHNR and CDR2 FQNEAQ (reference sequence). The CDR3 DNA follows: TGTGCCAGCAGCTTAGCGGCCGGACGAAATGAGCAGTTCTTC. This encodes CASSLAAGRNEQFF. The full variable domain, with the rest looked up from reference TRBV7-9 and TRBJ2-1, is DTGVSQNPRHKITKRGQNVTFRCDPISEHNRLYWYRQTLGQGPEFLTYFQNEAQLEKSRLLSDRFSAERPKGSFSTLEIQRTEQGDSAMYLCASSLAAGRNEQFFGPGTRLTVL.

The CDR3 sequence: CASSPNRGRNEQYF. The CDR3 DNA is TGTGCCAGCAGTCCGAACAGGGGACGAAACGAGCAGTACTTC. The chain carries TRBV28 and TRBJ2-7; 7 nucleotides match TRBD1. The CDR3 runs to 14 residues. The germline V gene encodes CDR1 MDHEN and CDR2 SYDVKM. The V segment lost 5 bases and the J segment 5 bases; nucleotides outside the gene matches: 9.

This chain joins TRBV5-4 and TRBJ2-7; D tentatively fits TRBD1 or TRBD2 (5 bases each). The V end was cut by 4 bases, the J end by 0 bases, with 17 bases between. Germline CDR1 SGHNT, CDR2 YYREEE (reference sequence). CDR3 length: 16 amino acids. Here the CDR3 DNA reads TGTGCCAGCAGCCAATCCGGGACGGCGAGCTCCTACGAGCAGTACTTC. It translates to CASSQSGTASSYEQYF. Using reference TRBV5-4 and TRBJ2-7 for the parts outside the CDR3, the full variable domain is ETGVTQSPTHLIKTRGQQVTLRCSSQSGHNTVSWYQQALGQGPQFIFQYYREEENGRGNFPPRFSGLQFPNYSSELNVNALELDDSALYLCASSQSGTASSYEQYFGPGTRLTVT.

The rearrangement uses TRBV2 and TRBJ1-2; 8 positions match TRBD1. Germline V gene lookup returns CDR1 SNHLY and CDR2 FYNNEI. The junction had 7 bases not matched to a gene; V was cut back by 6 bases and J by 4 bases. The CDR3 loop spans 14 amino acids. This CDR3 is CASSSRDRFYGYTF. DNA for the CDR3: TGTGCCAGCAGCTCACGGGACAGGTTCTATGGCTACACCTTC.

This clone turned up a few times. Other DNA sequences within the sample encode an identical CDR3. The chain is built from TRBV7-9 and TRBJ2-3; D remains unclear. The CDR3 runs 14 residues. Germline CDR1 reads SEHNR; CDR2 reads FQNEAQ (reference sequence). The V and J ends lost 1 base and 3 bases respectively, with 8 bases between them. CDR3 residues: CASSLGRSTDTQYF. CDR3 DNA: TGTGCCAGCAGCTTAGGCAGGTCTACAGATACGCAGTATTTT.

The sample holds a few counts of this clone. The gene calls are TRBV19 and TRBJ1-1, with 8 bases matching TRBD1. Germline V gene lookup returns CDR1 LNHDA and CDR2 SQIVND (reference sequence). The CDR3 is 14 amino acids. V was clipped by 5 bases and J by 3 bases; unmatched bases: 5. CDR3 region: CASSFDRGDTEAFF. CDR3 in DNA: TGTGCCAGTAGTTTTGACAGGGGAGACACTGAAGCTTTCTTT. Variable domain in full (rest from reference TRBV19 and TRBJ1-1): DGGITQSPKYLFRKEGQNVTLSCEQNLNHDAMYWYRQDPGQGLRLIYYSQIVNDFQKGDIAEGYSVSREKKESFPLTVTSAQKNPTAFYLCASSFDRGDTEAFFGQGTRLTVV.

The chain uses TRBV19 and TRBJ2-3; D might be TRBD2 (5 bases). Germline values: CDR1 LNHDA, CDR2 SQIVND (reference sequence). The ends were cut back, 2 bases at V and 2 bases at J, with 14 bases in the middle. This CDR3 comprises 16 residues. The CDR3 sequence: CASSIRGRGDTDTQYF. The CDR3 bases are TGTGCCAGTAGTATACGTGGACGGGGAGACACAGATACGCAGTATTTT.

This rearrangement joins TRBV18 to TRBJ1-1; no clear D gene. Germline V gene data show CDR1 as KGHSH and CDR2 as LQKENI. Trimming cost V 2 bases and J 9 bases, with 7 bases left between them. The CDR3 totals 11 residues. CDR3 nucleotide sequence: TGTGCCAGCTCACCAGAATCCAAAGCTTTCTTT. It specifies CASSPESKAFF.

The chain is built from TRBV28 and TRBJ1-1; D is possibly TRBD1 (5 bases). V shed 5 bases and J shed 4 bases, with 14 bases lying between them. Per germline, CDR1 MDHEN and CDR2 SYDVKM. There are 14 residues in the CDR3. The CDR3: CASSLLTASTEAFF. The CDR3 DNA sequence: TGTGCCAGCAGTCTCCTGACAGCTTCCACTGAAGCTTTCTTT.